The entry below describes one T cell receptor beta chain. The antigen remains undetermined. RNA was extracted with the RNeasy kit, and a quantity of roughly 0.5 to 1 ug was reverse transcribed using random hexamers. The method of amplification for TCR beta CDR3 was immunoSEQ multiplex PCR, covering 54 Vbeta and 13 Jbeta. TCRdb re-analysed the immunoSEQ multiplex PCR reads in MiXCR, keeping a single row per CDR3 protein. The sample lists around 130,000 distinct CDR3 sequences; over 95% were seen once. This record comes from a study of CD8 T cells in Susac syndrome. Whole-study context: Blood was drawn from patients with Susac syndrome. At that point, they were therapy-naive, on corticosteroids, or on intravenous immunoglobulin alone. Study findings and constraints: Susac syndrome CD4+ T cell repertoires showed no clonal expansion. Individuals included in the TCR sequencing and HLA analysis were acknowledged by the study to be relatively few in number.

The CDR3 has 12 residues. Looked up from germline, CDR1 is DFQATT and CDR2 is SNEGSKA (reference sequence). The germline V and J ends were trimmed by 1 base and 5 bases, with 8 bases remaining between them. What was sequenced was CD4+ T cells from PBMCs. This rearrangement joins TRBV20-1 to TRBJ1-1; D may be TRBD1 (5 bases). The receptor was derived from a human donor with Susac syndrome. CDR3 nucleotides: TGCAGTGCTAGAGCAGGGCGGACTGAAGCTTTCTTT. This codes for CSARAGRTEAFF.